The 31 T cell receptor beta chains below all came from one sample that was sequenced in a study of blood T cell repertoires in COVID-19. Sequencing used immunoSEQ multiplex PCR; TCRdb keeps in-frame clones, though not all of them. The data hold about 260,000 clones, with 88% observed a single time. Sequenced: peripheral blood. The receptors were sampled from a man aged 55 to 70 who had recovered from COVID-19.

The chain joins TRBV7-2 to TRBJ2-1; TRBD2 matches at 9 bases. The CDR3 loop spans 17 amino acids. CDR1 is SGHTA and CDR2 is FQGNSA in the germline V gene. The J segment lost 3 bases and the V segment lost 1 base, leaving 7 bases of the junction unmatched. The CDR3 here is CASSLDSGGSDYNEQFF. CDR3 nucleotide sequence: TGTGCCAGCAGCTTAGATAGCGGGGGTTCCGACTACAATGAGCAGTTCTTC.

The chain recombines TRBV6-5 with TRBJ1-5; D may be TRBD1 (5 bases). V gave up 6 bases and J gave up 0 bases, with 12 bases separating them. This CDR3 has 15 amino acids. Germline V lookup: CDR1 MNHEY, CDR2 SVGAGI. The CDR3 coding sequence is TGTGCCAGCAGACCCAGACAGCTTAGCAATCAGCCCCAGCATTTT. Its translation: CASRPRQLSNQPQHF.

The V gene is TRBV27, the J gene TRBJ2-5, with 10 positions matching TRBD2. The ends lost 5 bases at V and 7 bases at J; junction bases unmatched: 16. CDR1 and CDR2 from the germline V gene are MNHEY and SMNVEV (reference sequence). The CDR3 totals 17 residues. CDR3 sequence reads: CASSPTAGLAPGRTQYF. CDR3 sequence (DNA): TGTGCCAGCAGTCCCACGGCGGGACTAGCGCCCGGAAGGACCCAGTACTTC.

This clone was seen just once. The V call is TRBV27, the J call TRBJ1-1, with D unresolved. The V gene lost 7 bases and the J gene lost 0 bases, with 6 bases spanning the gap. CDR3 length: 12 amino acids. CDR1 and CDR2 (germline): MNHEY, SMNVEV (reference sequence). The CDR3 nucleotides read TGTGCCAGCAAGACTTTGAACACTGAAGCTTTCTTT. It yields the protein CASKTLNTEAFF.

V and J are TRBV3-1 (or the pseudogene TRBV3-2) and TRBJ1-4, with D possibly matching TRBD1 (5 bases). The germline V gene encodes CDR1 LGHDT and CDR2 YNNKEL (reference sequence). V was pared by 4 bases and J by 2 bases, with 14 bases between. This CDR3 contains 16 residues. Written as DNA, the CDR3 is TGTGCCAGCAGCCCTTTGCCGGGGGTTACTAATGAAAAACTGTTTTTT. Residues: CASSPLPGVTNEKLFF.

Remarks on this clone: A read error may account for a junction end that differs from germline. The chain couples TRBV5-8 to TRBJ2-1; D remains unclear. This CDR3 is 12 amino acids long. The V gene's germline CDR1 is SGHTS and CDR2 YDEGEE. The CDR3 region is CASSLGFIAIVF. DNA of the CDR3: TGTGCCAGCAGCTTGGGGTTTATAGCTATCGTCTTC. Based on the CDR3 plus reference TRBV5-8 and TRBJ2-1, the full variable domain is EAGVTQSPTHLIKTRGQQATLRCSPISGHTSVYWYQQALGLGLQFLLWYDEGEERNRGNFPPRFSGRQFPNYSSELNVNALELEDSALYLCASSLGFIAIVFGPGTRLTVL.

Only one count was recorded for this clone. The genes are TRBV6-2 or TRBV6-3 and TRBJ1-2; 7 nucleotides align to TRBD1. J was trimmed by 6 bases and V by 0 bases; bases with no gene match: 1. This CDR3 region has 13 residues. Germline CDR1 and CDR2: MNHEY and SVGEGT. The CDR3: CASSYSTGNGYTF. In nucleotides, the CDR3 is TGTGCCAGCAGTTACTCGACAGGGAATGGCTACACCTTC.

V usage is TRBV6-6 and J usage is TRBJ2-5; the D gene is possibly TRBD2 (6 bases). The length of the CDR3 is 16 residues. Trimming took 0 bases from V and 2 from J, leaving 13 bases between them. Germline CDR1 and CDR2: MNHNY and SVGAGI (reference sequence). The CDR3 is CASSYSIGGQQETQYF. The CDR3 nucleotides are TGTGCCAGCAGTTACTCGATAGGAGGGCAGCAAGAGACCCAGTACTTC.

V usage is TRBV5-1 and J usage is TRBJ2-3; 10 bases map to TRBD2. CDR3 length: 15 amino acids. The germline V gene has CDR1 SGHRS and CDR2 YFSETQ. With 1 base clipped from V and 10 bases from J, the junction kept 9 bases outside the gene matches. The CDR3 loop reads CASSLTSGAGASQYF. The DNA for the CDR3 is TGCGCCAGCAGCTTGACTAGCGGGGCGGGGGCGTCGCAGTATTTT.

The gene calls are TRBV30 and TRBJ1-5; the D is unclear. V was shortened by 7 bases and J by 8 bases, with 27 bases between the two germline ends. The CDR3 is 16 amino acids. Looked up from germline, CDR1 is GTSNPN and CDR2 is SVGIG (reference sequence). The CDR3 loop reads CAFTLGRNLPGEPQHF. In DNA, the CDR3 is TGTGCCTTCACCCTGGGGAGAAACTTACCCGGAGAGCCCCAGCATTTT.

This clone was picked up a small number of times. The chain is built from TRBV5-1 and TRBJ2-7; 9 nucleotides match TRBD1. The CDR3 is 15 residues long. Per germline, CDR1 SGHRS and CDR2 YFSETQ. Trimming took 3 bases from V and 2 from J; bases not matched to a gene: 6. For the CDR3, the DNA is TGCGCCAGCAGCTCCACTGGACAGGGGACCTACGAGCAGTACTTC. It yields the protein CASSSTGQGTYEQYF.

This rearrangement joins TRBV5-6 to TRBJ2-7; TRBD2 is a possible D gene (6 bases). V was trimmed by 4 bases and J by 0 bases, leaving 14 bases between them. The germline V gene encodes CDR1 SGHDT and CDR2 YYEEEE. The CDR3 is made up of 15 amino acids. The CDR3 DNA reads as TGTGCCAGCAGCGGAACTAGCTTTATCTCCTACGAGCAGTACTTC. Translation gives CASSGTSFISYEQYF.

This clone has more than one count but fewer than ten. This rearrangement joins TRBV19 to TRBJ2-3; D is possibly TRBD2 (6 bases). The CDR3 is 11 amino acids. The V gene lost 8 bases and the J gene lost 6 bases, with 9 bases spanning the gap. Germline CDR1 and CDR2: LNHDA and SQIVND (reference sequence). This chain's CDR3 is CASGRKDTQYF. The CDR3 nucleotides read TGTGCCAGTGGGAGGAAGGATACGCAGTATTTT.

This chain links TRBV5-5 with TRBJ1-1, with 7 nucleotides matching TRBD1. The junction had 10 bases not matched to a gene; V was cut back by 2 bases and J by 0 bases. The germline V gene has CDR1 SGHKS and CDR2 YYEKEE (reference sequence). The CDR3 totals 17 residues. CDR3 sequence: CASSFWDSAIMNTEAFF. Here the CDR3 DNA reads TGTGCCAGCAGCTTCTGGGACAGTGCGATTATGAACACTGAAGCTTTCTTT.

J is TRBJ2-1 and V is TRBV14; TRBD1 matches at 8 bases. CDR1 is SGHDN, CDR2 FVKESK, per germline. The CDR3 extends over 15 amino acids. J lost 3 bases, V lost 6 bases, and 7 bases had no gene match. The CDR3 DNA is TGTGCCAGCAGACCGGGACAGGACCTCTACAATGAGCAGTTCTTC. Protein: CASRPGQDLYNEQFF.

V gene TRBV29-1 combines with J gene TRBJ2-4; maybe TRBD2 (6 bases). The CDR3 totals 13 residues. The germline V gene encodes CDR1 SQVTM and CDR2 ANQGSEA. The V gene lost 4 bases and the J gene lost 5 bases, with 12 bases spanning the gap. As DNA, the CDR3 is TGCAGCGTTGCTGCGGGGATCCAAAACATTCAGTACTTC. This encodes CSVAAGIQNIQYF.

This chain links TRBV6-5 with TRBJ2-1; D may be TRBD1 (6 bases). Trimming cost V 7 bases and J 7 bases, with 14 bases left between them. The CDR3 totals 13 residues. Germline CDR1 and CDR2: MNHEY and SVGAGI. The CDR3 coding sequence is TGTGCCAGCAAGTGGGGGCTGAGAAATGAGCAGTTCTTC. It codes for CASKWGLRNEQFF.

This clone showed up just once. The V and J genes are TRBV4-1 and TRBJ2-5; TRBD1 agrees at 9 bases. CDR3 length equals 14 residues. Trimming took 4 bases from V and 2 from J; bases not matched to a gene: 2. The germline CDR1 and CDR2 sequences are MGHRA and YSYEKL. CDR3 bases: TGCGCCAGCAGCCCGGGACAGGGACAAGAGACCCAGTACTTC. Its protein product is CASSPGQGQETQYF.

CDR3 loop: CSVEARQELNTEAFF. CDR3 sequence (DNA): TGCAGCGTTGAAGCCCGACAGGAGTTGAACACTGAAGCTTTCTTT. V is TRBV29-1 and J is TRBJ1-1; D possibly corresponds to TRBD1 (6 bases). Looked up from germline, CDR1 is SQVTM and CDR2 is ANQGSEA. This CDR3 is built from 15 residues. Trimming removed 1 base from V and 0 bases from J, with 12 bases in between.

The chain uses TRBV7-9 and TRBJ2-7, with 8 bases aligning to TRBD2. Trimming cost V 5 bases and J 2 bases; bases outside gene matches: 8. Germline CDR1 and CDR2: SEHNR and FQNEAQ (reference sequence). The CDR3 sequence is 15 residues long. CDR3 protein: CASSRGGGTTYEQYF. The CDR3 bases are TGTGCCAGCAGCCGTGGCGGGGGGACCACCTACGAGCAGTACTTC.

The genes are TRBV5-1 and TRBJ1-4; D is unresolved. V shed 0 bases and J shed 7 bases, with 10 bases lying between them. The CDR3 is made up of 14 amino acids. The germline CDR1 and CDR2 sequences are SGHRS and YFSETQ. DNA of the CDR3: TGCGCCAGCAGCTTGGTCGGCCCGGGTGAAAAACTGTTTTTT. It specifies CASSLVGPGEKLFF. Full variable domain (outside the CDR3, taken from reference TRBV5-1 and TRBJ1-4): KAGVTQTPRYLIKTRGQQVTLSCSPISGHRSVSWYQQTPGQGLQFLFEYFSETQRNKGNFPGRFSGRQFSNSRSEMNVSTLELGDSALYLCASSLVGPGEKLFFGSGTQLSVL.

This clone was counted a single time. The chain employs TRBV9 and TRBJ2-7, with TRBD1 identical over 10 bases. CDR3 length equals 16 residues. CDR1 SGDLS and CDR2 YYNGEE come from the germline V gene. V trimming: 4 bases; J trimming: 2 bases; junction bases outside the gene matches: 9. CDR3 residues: CASSPGTGVLTYEQYF. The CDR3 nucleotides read TGTGCCAGCAGCCCCGGGACAGGGGTCCTGACCTACGAGCAGTACTTC.

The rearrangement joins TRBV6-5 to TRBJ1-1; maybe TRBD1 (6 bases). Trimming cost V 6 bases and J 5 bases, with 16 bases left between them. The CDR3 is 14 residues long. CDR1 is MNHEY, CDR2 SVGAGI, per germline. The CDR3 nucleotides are TGTGCCAGCAGAAGGGGGATGAGGGCGACTGAAGCTTTCTTT. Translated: CASRRGMRATEAFF.

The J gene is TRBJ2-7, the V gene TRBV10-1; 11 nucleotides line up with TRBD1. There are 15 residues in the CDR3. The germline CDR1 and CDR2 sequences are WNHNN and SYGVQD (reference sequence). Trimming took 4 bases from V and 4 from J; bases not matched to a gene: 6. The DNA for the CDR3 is TGCGCCAGCAGTGTTGGACAGGGGGCTCGGTACGAGCAGTACTTC. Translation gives CASSVGQGARYEQYF.

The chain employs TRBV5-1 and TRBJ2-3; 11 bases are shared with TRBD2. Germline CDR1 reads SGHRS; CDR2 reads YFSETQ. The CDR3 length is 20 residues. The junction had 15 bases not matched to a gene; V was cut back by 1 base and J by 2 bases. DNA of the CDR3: TGCGCCAGCAGCTTGCAGGGGCCCGTAGCGGGGGGGCCCAACACAGATACGCAGTATTTT. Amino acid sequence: CASSLQGPVAGGPNTDTQYF.

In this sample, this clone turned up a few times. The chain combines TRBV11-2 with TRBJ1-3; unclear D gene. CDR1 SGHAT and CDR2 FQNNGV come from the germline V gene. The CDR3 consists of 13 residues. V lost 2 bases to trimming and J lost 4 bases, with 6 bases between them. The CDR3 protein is CASSLNIGNTIYF. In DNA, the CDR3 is TGTGCCAGCAGCTTAAACATCGGAAACACCATATATTTT. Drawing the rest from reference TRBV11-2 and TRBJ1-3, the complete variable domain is EAGVAQSPRYKIIEKRQSVAFWCNPISGHATLYWYQQILGQGPKLLIQFQNNGVVDDSQLPKDRFSAERLKGVDSTLKIQPAKLEDSAVYLCASSLNIGNTIYFGEGSWLTVV.

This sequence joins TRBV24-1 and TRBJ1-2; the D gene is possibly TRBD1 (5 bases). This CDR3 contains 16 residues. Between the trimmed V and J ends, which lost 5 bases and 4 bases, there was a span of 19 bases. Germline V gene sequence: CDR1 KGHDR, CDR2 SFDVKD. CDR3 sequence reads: CATSGTSGREVYGYTF. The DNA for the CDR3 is TGTGCCACCAGTGGTACGTCGGGCAGGGAGGTCTATGGCTACACCTTC.

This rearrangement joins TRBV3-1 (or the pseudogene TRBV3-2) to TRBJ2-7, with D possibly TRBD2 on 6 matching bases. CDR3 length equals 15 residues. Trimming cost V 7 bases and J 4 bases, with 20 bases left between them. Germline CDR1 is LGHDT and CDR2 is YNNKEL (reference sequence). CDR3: CASTESFLGGYEQYF. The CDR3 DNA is TGTGCCAGCACCGAATCCTTTTTAGGAGGGTACGAGCAGTACTTC.

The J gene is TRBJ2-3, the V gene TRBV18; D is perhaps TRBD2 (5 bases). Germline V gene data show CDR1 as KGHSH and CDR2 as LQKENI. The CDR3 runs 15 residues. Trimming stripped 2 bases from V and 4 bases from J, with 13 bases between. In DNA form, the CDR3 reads TGTGCCAGCTCACCAGCCCGGACTGTCCCAGATACGCAGTATTTT. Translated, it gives CASSPARTVPDTQYF. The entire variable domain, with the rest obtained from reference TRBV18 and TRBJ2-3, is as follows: NAGVMQNPRHLVRRRGQEARLRCSPMKGHSHVYWYRQLPEEGLKFMVYLQKENIIDESGMPKERFSAEFPKEGPSILRIQQVVRGDSAAYFCASSPARTVPDTQYFGPGTRLTVL.

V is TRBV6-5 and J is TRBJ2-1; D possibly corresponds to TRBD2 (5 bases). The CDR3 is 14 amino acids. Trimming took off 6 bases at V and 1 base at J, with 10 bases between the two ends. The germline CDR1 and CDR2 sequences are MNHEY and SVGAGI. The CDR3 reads CASSREGSYNEQFF. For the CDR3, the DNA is TGTGCCAGCAGCCGCGAGGGTTCCTACAATGAGCAGTTCTTC.

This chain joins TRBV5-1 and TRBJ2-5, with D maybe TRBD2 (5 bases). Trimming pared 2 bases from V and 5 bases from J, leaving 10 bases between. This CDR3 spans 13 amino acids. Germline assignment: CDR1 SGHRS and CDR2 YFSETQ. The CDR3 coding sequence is TGCGCCAGCAGCTTCGGGGTGGAGGAGACCCAGTACTTC. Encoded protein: CASSFGVEETQYF.